This T cell receptor (beta chain) was captured in a study of siplizumab effects on memory and regulatory T cells. Regarding this clone: What it binds is not known.

Points from the study as a whole: Whether the proliferating Tregs (from siplizumab cultures) were suppressive was not confirmed.

Germline V gene sequence: CDR1 SGHAT, CDR2 FQNNGV. The CDR3 has 15 amino acids. The junction had 5 bases not matched to a gene; V was cut back by 3 bases and J by 3 bases. Measured with immunoSEQ multiplex PCR; TCRdb has only the in-frame clones, and not every one. The sample lists about 82,000 clones, about 87% occurring once. The sample consisted of Tregs sorted from blood. The TCR comes from a human donor in good health. The V call is TRBV11-2, the J call TRBJ2-5; the match to TRBD2 covers 9 bases. The CDR3 DNA follows: TGTGCCAGCAGCTTCCGCGGGGGGGGCGAAGAGACCCAGTACTTC. As protein: CASSFRGGGEETQYF. Combining the CDR3 with reference TRBV11-2 and TRBJ2-5 gives the whole variable domain EAGVAQSPRYKIIEKRQSVAFWCNPISGHATLYWYQQILGQGPKLLIQFQNNGVVDDSQLPKDRFSAERLKGVDSTLKIQPAKLEDSAVYLCASSFRGGGEETQYFGPGTRLLVL.